This TCR beta chain originates from a study of cytomegalovirus exposure and HLA in healthy donors. Overall study findings and caveats: Researchers reportedly found TCR beta sequences accurately predicted most subjects' HLA-A and HLA-B alleles.

Amplification used 60 Vbeta primers and 13 Jbeta primers. Repertoires were generated with immunoSEQ multiplex PCR, while TCRdb's copy carries only in-frame clones and drops some. The table includes about 100,000 clones, roughly four fifths detected once. J gave up 4 bases and V 4 bases, and 10 bases lay outside the gene matches. CDR1 and CDR2 (germline): SGDLS, YYNGEE. There are 15 residues in the CDR3. This clone was counted only a few times. What it binds is not known. This chain joins TRBV9 and TRBJ1-2, with 7 bases aligning to TRBD1. This receptor was obtained from a male donor in good health and CMV-seropositive. The specimen sequenced was PBMCs. The CDR3 is CASSYRTGLGYGYTF. CDR3 DNA: TGTGCCAGCAGCTATCGGACAGGTCTGGGCTATGGCTACACCTTC.